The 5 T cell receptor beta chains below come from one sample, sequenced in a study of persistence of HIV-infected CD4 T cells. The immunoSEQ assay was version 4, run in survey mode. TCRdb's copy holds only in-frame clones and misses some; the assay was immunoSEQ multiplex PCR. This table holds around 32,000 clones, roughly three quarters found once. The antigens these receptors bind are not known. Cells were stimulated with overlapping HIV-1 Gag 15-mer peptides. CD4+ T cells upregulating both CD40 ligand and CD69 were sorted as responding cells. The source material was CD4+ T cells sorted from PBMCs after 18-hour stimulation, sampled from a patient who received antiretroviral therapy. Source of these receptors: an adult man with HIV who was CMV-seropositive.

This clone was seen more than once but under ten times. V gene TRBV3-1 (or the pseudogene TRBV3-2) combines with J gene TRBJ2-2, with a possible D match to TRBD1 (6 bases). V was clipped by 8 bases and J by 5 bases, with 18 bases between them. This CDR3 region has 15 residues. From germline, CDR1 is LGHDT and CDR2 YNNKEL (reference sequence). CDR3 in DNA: TGTGCCAGCCGATCCGGGACAAGACGAACCGGGGAGCTGTTTTTT. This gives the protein CASRSGTRRTGELFF.

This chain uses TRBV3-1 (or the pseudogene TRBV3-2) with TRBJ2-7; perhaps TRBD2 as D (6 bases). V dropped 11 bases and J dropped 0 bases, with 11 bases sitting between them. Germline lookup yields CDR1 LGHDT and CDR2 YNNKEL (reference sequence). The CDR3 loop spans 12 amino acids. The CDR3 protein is CACAGTSYEQYF. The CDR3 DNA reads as TGTGCCTGCGCGGGGACCTCCTACGAGCAGTACTTC.

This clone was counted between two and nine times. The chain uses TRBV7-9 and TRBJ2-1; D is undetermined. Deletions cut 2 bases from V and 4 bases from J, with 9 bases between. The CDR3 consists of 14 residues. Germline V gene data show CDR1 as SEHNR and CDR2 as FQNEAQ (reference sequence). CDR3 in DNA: TGTGCCAGCAGCTTAAGACTGGGATACAATGAGCAGTTCTTC. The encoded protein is CASSLRLGYNEQFF.

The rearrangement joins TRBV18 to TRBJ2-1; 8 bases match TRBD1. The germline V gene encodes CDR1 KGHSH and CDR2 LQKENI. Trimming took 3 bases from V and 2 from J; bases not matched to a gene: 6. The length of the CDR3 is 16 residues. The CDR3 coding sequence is TGTGCCAGCTCACCTCTCGGACAGGGCACCTACAATGAGCAGTTCTTC. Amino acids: CASSPLGQGTYNEQFF.

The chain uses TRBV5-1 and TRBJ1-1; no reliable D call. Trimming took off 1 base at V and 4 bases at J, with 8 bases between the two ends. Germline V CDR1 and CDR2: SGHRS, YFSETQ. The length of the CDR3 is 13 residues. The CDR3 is CASSLQDLTEAFF. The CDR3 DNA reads TGCGCCAGCAGCTTGCAGGACCTCACTGAAGCTTTCTTT. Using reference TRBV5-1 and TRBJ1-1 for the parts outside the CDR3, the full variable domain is KAGVTQTPRYLIKTRGQQVTLSCSPISGHRSVSWYQQTPGQGLQFLFEYFSETQRNKGNFPGRFSGRQFSNSRSEMNVSTLELGDSALYLCASSLQDLTEAFFGQGTRLTVV.